Following are 11 T cell receptor beta chains from one sample sequenced in a study of graft-versus-host responses after intestinal transplantation. Measured with immunoSEQ multiplex PCR; TCRdb has only the in-frame clones, and not every one. The table shows 9,500 to 11,000 clones, with 80% to 95% occurring only once. The specimen was PBMCs, collected more than 40 days after intestinal transplantation. The receptors derive from a human patient who received an intestinal transplant, so some T cells may come from the graft donor.

The chain is built from TRBV9 and TRBJ1-3, with D uncertain. Trimming removed 5 bases at V and 0 bases at J, with 12 bases between. CDR1 SGDLS and CDR2 YYNGEE come from the germline V gene. This CDR3 comprises 15 residues. The CDR3 sequence: CASSELGLSGNTIYF. The CDR3 DNA reads TGTGCCAGCAGTGAGTTGGGTCTCTCTGGAAACACCATATATTTT.

This clone has a single count. The rearrangement joins TRBV27 to TRBJ2-1, with D possibly matching TRBD1 (5 bases). Per the germline V gene, CDR1 is MNHEY and CDR2 is SMNVEV (reference sequence). The CDR3 runs 14 residues. V was shortened by 7 bases and J by 7 bases, with 17 bases between the two germline ends. The CDR3 reads CASTKGPFGNEQFF. CDR3 nucleotides: TGTGCCAGCACCAAGGGGCCCTTTGGGAATGAGCAGTTCTTC.

The gene calls are TRBV15 and TRBJ2-2; D gene unclear. The CDR3 has 13 amino acids. Germline V lookup: CDR1 LNHNV, CDR2 YYDKDF (reference sequence). Trimming left V 3 bases short and J 4 bases short, with 6 bases between. The CDR3 region is CATSRVGTGELFF. The DNA for the CDR3 is TGTGCCACCAGCAGGGTGGGCACCGGGGAGCTGTTTTTT.

V usage is TRBV10-2 and J usage is TRBJ1-3, with 10 bases identical to TRBD1. The V gene end was trimmed by 10 bases and the J gene end by 2 bases; junction bases not matched to a gene: 5. This CDR3 has 14 residues. Germline V gives CDR1 WSHSY, CDR2 SAAADI. This chain's CDR3 is CATEDRGAGNTIYF. The CDR3, as DNA: TGCGCCACCGAGGACAGGGGGGCTGGAAACACCATATATTTT.

The V call is TRBV4-1, the J call TRBJ1-4; D unresolved. V gave up 2 bases and J gave up 3 bases, with 4 bases separating them. Germline V CDR1 and CDR2: MGHRA, YSYEKL. CDR3 length: 13 residues. The DNA of the CDR3 is TGCGCCAGCAGCCAAAGAGCTAATGAAAAACTGTTTTTT. It specifies CASSQRANEKLFF.

The chain carries TRBV9 and TRBJ2-3; D is perhaps TRBD2 (6 bases). Germline CDR1 reads SGDLS; CDR2 reads YYNGEE. V lost 2 bases to trimming and J lost 11 bases, with 9 bases between them. This CDR3 spans 11 amino acids. The CDR3 region is CASSVEGKQYF. The CDR3 DNA is TGTGCCAGCAGCGTGGAGGGAAAGCAGTATTTT.

V and J are TRBV5-1 and TRBJ1-2; TRBD1 agrees at 7 bases. The V and J ends lost 0 bases and 4 bases, in that order; junction bases with no gene match: 15. This CDR3 comprises 18 residues. Germline CDR1 SGHRS, CDR2 YFSETQ. CDR3 sequence (DNA): TGCGCCAGCAGCTTGGCAGGGGGGCACACCTACATCCTCTATGGCTACACCTTC. Its translation: CASSLAGGHTYILYGYTF. Complete variable domain (other parts from reference TRBV5-1 and TRBJ1-2): KAGVTQTPRYLIKTRGQQVTLSCSPISGHRSVSWYQQTPGQGLQFLFEYFSETQRNKGNFPGRFSGRQFSNSRSEMNVSTLELGDSALYLCASSLAGGHTYILYGYTFGSGTRLTVV.

This rearrangement joins TRBV19 to TRBJ1-6; D is unresolved. CDR3 length: 15 residues. V lost 5 bases to trimming and J lost 0 bases, with 8 bases between them. Germline CDR1 reads LNHDA; CDR2 reads SQIVND (reference sequence). CDR3 in amino acids: CASSPQHSYNSPLHF. The CDR3 DNA reads TGTGCCAGTAGTCCCCAACACTCCTATAATTCACCCCTCCACTTT. Full variable domain (missing parts from reference TRBV19 and TRBJ1-6): DGGITQSPKYLFRKEGQNVTLSCEQNLNHDAMYWYRQDPGQGLRLIYYSQIVNDFQKGDIAEGYSVSREKKESFPLTVTSAQKNPTAFYLCASSPQHSYNSPLHFGNGTRLTVT.

V and J are TRBV11-2 and TRBJ2-1; 9 bases map to TRBD2. Trimming at V came to 5 bases and at J to 4 bases, leaving 12 bases not matched to a gene. The CDR3 consists of 17 residues. Germline lookup yields CDR1 SGHAT and CDR2 FQNNGV. CDR3 loop: CASSPLGLAVLYNEQFF. CDR3 nucleotides: TGTGCCAGCAGCCCATTGGGACTAGCAGTCTTATACAATGAGCAGTTCTTC.

The J gene is TRBJ2-3, the V gene TRBV4-2, with 10 bases aligning to TRBD2. CDR1 is LGHNA and CDR2 is YNFKEQ in the germline V gene. The CDR3 extends over 15 amino acids. V dropped 2 bases and J dropped 6; count of bases not matched to a gene: 5. CDR3 amino acids: CASSQSGGAVDTQYF. The CDR3, as DNA: TGTGCCAGCAGCCAAAGCGGGGGGGCTGTGGATACGCAGTATTTT.

This clone was seen more than once but under ten times. This chain joins TRBV7-3 and TRBJ2-2, with D possibly TRBD1 on 6 matching bases. V was clipped by 3 bases and J by 4 bases, with 9 bases between them. Germline loops: CDR1 SGHTA, CDR2 FQGTGA. This CDR3 spans 14 amino acids. CDR3 in amino acids: CASSFNRVTGELFF. CDR3 bases: TGTGCCAGCAGCTTTAACAGGGTCACCGGGGAGCTGTTTTTT.